The rows below give T cell receptor beta chains drawn from one sample of a study of blood T cell repertoires in COVID-19. The table came from immunoSEQ multiplex PCR; TCRdb's copy has only in-frame clones and leaves some out. The sample holds 25,000 to 30,000 clones; roughly nine tenths are singletons and the top ten take around 17%. Sequencing was done on a sample of peripheral blood. The source of these receptors is a human donor in a cohort sampled during active COVID-19. The CDR3 runs from the conserved cysteine through the conserved F or W. Each record gives: clone size, J gene, V gene, D gene, CDR3 protein, CDR3 DNA. D genes are given only for firm matches. Size tells how often a clone was seen (once, few, many) or the class of an expanded clone, and some rows leave it out.

>few|TRBJ1-5|TRBV5-1|TRBD1
CASSLGQGGQPQHF
TGCGCCAGCAGCCTTGGACAGGGAGGACAGCCCCAGCATTTT
>once|TRBJ2-3|TRBV19|.
CASSLLTGGTDTQYF
TGTGCCAGTAGCCTCCTAACCGGCGGTACGGATACGCAGTATTTT
>.|TRBJ2-6|TRBV11-3|.
CASSRGSGANVLTF
TGTGCCAGCAGCCGGGGGTCAGGGGCCAACGTCCTGACTTTC
>.|TRBJ2-7|TRBV5-5|TRBD1
CASSPRGDSYSYEQYF
TGTGCCAGCAGCCCCCGAGGGGACAGCTACTCCTACGAGCAGTACTTC
>.|TRBJ1-2|TRBV5-1|.
CASSLELPNYGYTF
TGCGCCAGCAGCTTGGAGCTCCCTAACTATGGCTACACCTTC
>.|TRBJ1-6|TRBV12-3/TRBV12-4|.
CASSWADSPLHF
TGTGCCAGCAGTTGGGCCGATTCACCCCTCCACTTT
>once|TRBJ1-2|TRBV4-1|TRBD1
CASSPTTGSVNYGYTF
TGCGCCAGCAGCCCCACGACAGGGAGCGTTAACTATGGCTACACCTTC
>.|TRBJ1-4|TRBV7-9|.
CASSPPSLGGEKLFF
TGTGCCAGCAGCCCCCCGTCCCTGGGGGGTGAAAAACTGTTTTTT
>.|TRBJ2-2|TRBV6-2/TRBV6-3|.
CASSPNRDSNTGELFF
TGTGCCAGCAGCCCTAACCGGGACTCTAACACCGGGGAGCTGTTTTTT
>.|TRBJ1-5|TRBV1|.
CTSSQDNSVKKGDQPQHF
TGCACCAGCAGCCAAGATAATTCCGTCAAGAAAGGGGATCAGCCCCAGCATTTT
>.|TRBJ1-4|TRBV7-2|TRBD1
CASSFPGQGTTNEKLFF
TGTGCCAGCAGCTTCCCGGGACAGGGTACGACTAATGAAAAACTGTTTTTT
>.|TRBJ1-2|TRBV28|TRBD1
CASTTGGTGESGYTF
TGTGCCAGCACCACTGGTGGGACAGGAGAAAGTGGCTACACCTTC
>once|TRBJ1-4|TRBV6-5|TRBD1
CASSYSGQPNEKLFF
TGTGCCAGCAGTTACTCGGGACAGCCTAATGAAAAACTGTTTTTT
>.|TRBJ2-4|TRBV5-3|.
CARNPTGDWYF
TGTGCCAGAAACCCTACTGGTGATTGGTACTTC
>.|TRBJ2-4|TRBV18|.
CASSPRLGALAKNIQYF
TGTGCCAGCTCACCTCGCCTAGGGGCCCTAGCCAAAAACATTCAGTACTTC
>.|TRBJ2-5|TRBV5-4|TRBD1
CASSLVGGEGTQYF
TGTGCCAGCAGCTTGGTAGGGGGCGAAGGGACCCAGTACTTC
>.|TRBJ2-7|TRBV5-5|.
CASSSLLDSLSYEQYF
TGTGCCAGCAGCTCACTGCTTGACAGCTTATCCTACGAGCAGTACTTC
>.|TRBJ2-5|TRBV15|.
CATSRGTNHQGQETQYF
TGTGCCACCAGCAGAGGCACGAACCACCAGGGCCAAGAGACCCAGTACTTC
>.|TRBJ1-2|TRBV15|.
CATSVPSGGYTF
TGTGCCACCAGCGTACCCTCGGGGGGCTACACCTTC
>.|TRBJ2-5|TRBV5-1|.
CASSLGTVQETQYF
TGCGCCAGCAGCTTGGGGACAGTACAAGAGACCCAGTACTTC
>.|TRBJ1-2|TRBV7-8|TRBD1
CASMRQVTGSLEAGYTF
TGTGCCAGCATGCGGCAGGTGACAGGGTCGTTGGAGGCTGGCTACACCTTC
>.|TRBJ2-7|TRBV7-9|.
CASSAQGGTSYEQYF
TGTGCCAGCAGCGCTCAGGGGGGCACCTCCTACGAGCAGTACTTC
>.|TRBJ2-1|TRBV7-8|.
CASSRRLYNEQFF
TGTGCCAGCAGCCGCCGACTGTACAATGAGCAGTTCTTC
>.|TRBJ1-2|TRBV27|.
CASSLVGVGGGYTF
TGTGCCAGCAGTTTAGTAGGGGTGGGAGGCGGCTACACCTTC
>.|TRBJ1-1|TRBV6-5|.
CASSSITNTEAFF
TGTGCCAGCAGCTCCATTACTAACACTGAAGCTTTCTTT
>.|TRBJ2-7|TRBV6-6|TRBD1
CASSRGGAPPYEQYF
TGTGCCAGCAGTAGAGGGGGCGCTCCTCCCTACGAGCAGTACTTC
>.|TRBJ2-5|TRBV25-1|TRBD1
CASSEHSGQGKETQYF
TGTGCCAGCAGTGAACATTCGGGACAGGGCAAAGAGACCCAGTACTTC
>.|TRBJ2-1|TRBV6-5|TRBD2
CASSRNQREYNEQFF
TGTGCCAGCAGCCGTAACCAGCGGGAGTACAATGAGCAGTTCTTC
>.|TRBJ2-7|TRBV28|.
CASSPLDYEQYF
TGTGCCAGCAGTCCACTAGACTACGAGCAGTACTTC
>.|TRBJ1-2|TRBV5-5|TRBD1
CASSRRTGDGYTF
TGTGCCAGCAGCCGCCGGACAGGGGATGGCTACACCTTC
>.|TRBJ2-7|TRBV28|TRBD2
CASSLAGGPYEQYF
TGTGCCAGCAGCCTAGCGGGAGGCCCCTACGAGCAGTACTTC
>.|TRBJ1-2|TRBV10-3|.
CAISEWDSARIDYGYTF
TGTGCCATCAGTGAGTGGGACTCTGCCAGAATAGATTATGGCTACACCTTC
>.|TRBJ2-2|TRBV5-1|.
CASSPDSWNTGELFF
TGCGCCAGCAGCCCGGACAGCTGGAACACCGGGGAGCTGTTTTTT
>.|TRBJ1-2|TRBV10-3|TRBD1
CAISERTGDSNYGYTF
TGTGCCATCAGTGAAAGAACAGGGGACAGCAACTATGGCTACACCTTC
>.|TRBJ1-3|TRBV28|.
CASSLQGSGNTIYF
TGTGCCAGCAGTTTACAGGGGTCTGGAAACACCATATATTTT
>.|TRBJ2-7|TRBV5-1|.
CASSLGAESSYEQYF
TGCGCCAGCAGCTTGGGAGCGGAGAGCTCCTACGAGCAGTACTTC
>.|TRBJ1-5|TRBV10-3|TRBD1
CAISEAQGAPGNQPQHF
TGTGCCATCAGTGAGGCGCAGGGGGCGCCGGGCAATCAGCCCCAGCATTTT
>.|TRBJ2-5|TRBV28|TRBD1
CASSPTGDLQETQYF
TGTGCCAGCAGTCCGACAGGGGACTTACAAGAGACCCAGTACTTC